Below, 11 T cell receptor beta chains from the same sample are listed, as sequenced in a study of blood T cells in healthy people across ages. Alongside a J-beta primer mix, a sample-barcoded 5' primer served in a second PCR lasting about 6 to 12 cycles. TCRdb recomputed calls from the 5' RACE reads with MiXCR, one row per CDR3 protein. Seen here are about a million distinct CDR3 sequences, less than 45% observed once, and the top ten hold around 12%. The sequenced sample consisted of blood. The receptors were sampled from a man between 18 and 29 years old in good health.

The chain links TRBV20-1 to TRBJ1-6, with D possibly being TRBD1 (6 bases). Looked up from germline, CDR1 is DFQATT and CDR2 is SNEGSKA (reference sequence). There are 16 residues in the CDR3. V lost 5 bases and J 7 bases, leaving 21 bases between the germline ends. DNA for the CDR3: TGCAGTGCTCCTGGGGGTTCCGGGACACCCAATTCACCCCTCCACTTT. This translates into CSAPGGSGTPNSPLHF.

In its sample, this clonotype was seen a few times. The CDR3 sequence: CASSRDIRLYNEQFF. The CDR3 DNA reads as TGTGCCAGCAGCAGGGACATTCGTCTCTACAATGAGCAGTTCTTC. The chain has TRBV6-2 or TRBV6-3 and TRBJ2-1, with D perhaps TRBD1 (6 bases). The V gene lost 6 bases and the J gene lost 3 bases, with 15 bases spanning the gap. The CDR3 sequence is 15 residues long. Germline V gene lookup returns CDR1 MNHEY and CDR2 SVGEGT.

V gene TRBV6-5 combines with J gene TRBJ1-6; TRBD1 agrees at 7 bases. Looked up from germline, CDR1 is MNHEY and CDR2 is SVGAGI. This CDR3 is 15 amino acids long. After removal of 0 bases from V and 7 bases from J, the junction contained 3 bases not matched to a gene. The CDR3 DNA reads TGTGCCAGCAGTTACTCGGGACAGTCCAATTCACCCCTCCACTTT. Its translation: CASSYSGQSNSPLHF.

The chain's CDR3 is CASSQESRVESYEQYF. CDR3 DNA sequence: TGTGCCAGCAGCCAAGAAAGTAGGGTCGAGTCCTACGAGCAGTACTTC. The chain joins TRBV4-2 to TRBJ2-7; D unclear. The CDR3 sequence is 16 residues long. CDR1 LGHNA and CDR2 YNFKEQ come from the germline V gene. V was shortened by 0 bases and J by 1 base, with 13 bases between the two germline ends.

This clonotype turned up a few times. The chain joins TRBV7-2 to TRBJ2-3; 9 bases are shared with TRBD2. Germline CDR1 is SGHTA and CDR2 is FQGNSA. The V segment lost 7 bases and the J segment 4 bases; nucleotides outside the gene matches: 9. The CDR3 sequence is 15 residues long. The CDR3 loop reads CASIISGGTPDTQYF. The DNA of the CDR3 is TGTGCCAGCATTATTAGCGGGGGCACCCCAGATACGCAGTATTTT.

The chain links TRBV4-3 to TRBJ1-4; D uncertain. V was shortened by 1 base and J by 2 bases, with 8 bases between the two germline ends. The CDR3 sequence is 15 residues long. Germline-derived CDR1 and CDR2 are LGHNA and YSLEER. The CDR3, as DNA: TGCGCCAGCAGCCAAGTTATCCGGACTAATGAAAAACTGTTTTTT. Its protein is CASSQVIRTNEKLFF.

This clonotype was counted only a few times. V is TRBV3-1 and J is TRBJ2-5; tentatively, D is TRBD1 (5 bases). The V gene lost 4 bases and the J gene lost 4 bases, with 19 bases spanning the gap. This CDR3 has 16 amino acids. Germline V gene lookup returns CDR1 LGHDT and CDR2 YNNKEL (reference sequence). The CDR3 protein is CASSPKRGYQGETQYF. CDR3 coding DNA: TGTGCCAGCAGCCCTAAGCGTGGGTACCAGGGAGAGACCCAGTACTTC.

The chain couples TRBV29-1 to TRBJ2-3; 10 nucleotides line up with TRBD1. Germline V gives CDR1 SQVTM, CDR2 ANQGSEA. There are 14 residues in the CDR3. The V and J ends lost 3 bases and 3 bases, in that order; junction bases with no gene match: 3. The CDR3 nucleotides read TGCAGCGTTGAGGACAGGGGGAAGACAGATACGCAGTATTTT. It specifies CSVEDRGKTDTQYF.

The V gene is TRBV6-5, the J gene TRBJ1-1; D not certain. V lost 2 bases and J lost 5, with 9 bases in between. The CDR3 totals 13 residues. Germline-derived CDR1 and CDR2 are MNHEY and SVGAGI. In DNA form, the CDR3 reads TGTGCCAGCAGTTACGGCCTAGGGACTGAAGCTTTCTTT. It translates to CASSYGLGTEAFF.

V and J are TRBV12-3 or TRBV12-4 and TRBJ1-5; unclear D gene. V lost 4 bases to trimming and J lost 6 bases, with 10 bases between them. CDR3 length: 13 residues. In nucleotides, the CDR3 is TGTGCCAGCAGTTGGCAAGGAGGTCAGCCCCAGCATTTT. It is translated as CASSWQGGQPQHF.

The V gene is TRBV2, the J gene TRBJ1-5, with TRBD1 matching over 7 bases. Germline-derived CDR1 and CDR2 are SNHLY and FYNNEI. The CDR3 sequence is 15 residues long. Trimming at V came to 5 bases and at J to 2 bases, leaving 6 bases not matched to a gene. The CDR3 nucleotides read TGTGCCAGCAGTCCTCGACAGGGTGGCAATCAGCCCCAGCATTTT. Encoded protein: CASSPRQGGNQPQHF.